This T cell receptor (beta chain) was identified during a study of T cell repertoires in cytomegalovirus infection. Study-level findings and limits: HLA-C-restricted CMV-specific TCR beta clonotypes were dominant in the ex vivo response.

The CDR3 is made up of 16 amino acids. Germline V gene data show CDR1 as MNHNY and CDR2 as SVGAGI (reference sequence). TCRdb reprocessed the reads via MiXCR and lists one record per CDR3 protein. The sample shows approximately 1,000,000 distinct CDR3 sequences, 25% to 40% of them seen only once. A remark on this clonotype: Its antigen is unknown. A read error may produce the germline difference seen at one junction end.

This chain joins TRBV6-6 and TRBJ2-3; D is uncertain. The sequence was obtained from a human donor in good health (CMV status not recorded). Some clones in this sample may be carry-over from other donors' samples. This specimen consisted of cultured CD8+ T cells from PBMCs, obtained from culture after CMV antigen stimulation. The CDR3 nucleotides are TGTGCCAGCAGGTACTCCGGCGTGGGCGTCCGGAATACGCAGTATTTT. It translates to CASRYSGVGVRNTQYF.